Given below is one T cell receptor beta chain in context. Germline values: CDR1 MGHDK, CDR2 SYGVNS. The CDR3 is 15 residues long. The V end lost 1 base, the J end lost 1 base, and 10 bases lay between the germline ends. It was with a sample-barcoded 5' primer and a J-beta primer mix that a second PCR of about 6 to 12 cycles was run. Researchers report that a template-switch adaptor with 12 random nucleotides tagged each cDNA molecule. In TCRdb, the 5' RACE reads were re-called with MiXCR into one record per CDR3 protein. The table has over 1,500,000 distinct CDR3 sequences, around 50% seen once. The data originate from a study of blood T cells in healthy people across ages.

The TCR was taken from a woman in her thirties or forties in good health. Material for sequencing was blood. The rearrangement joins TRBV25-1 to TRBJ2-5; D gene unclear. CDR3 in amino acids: CASSESKTPQETQYF. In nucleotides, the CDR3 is TGTGCCAGCAGTGAATCGAAAACACCCCAAGAGACCCAGTACTTC.